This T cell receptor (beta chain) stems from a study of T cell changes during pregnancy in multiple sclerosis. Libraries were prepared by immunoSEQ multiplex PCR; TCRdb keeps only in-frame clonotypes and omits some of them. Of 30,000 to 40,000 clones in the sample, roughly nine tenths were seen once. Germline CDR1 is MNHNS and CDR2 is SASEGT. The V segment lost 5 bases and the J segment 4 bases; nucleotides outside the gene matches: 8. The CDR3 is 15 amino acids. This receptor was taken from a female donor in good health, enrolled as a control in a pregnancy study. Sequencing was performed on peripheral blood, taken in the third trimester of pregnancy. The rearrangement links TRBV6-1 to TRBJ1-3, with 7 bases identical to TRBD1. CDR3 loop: CASSSRQGEGNTIYF. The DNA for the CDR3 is TGTGCCAGCAGTTCACGACAGGGCGAAGGAAACACCATATATTTT.